This T cell receptor beta chain was identified during a study of cytomegalovirus exposure and HLA in healthy donors. PCR primers comprised 60 Vbeta and 13 Jbeta primers. Clones were read by immunoSEQ multiplex PCR, and TCRdb kept only the in-frame ones, dropping some. The data contain more than 85,000 clones, around 77% of them singletons. Germline CDR1 SEHNR, CDR2 FQNEAQ (reference sequence). The CDR3 extends over 11 amino acids. Donors were ostensibly healthy at sampling, although undocumented immune exposures were probable. This clone has only a few counts. Its antigen is not identified. Sequence at one end of the junction differs from germline and may be a read error. Whole-study results and caveats: Presence/absence analyses rested on an assumption that sequencing depth was roughly uniform across donors. As a later analysis showed, several of the most significant clusters appeared to be linked to common viral pathogens. There were some V segments, including TRBV6-2 and TRBV6-3, excluded as indistinguishable.

The sequence came from a female donor in good health and CMV-seronegative. Specimen: PBMCs. The chain recombines TRBV7-9 with TRBJ1-3; no definite D call. CDR3 in amino acids: CSSSFYGTIYF. The CDR3 DNA sequence: TGTTCCAGCAGCTTTTACGGCACCATATATTTT.